This T cell receptor (beta chain) is from a study of post-analysis software for immune sequencing data. Study-level findings and limits: TRBV5-6, TRBV5-1 and TRBV20-1 were among five TRBV segments more frequent in patients than controls.

The library was made from cDNA and included unique molecular identifiers. Each batch of 1 to 10 million T cells produced 500,000 to 600,000 cDNA molecules. Using its own MiXCR run on the PCR reads, TCRdb lists one record per CDR3 protein. The sample records roughly 800,000 distinct CDR3 sequences, 53% being singletons. Trimming took 1 base from V and 0 from J; bases not matched to a gene: 5. This CDR3 is built from 17 residues. Germline CDR1 reads MGHRA; CDR2 reads YSYEKL. With regard to this clonotype: The antigen is unknown.

The material sequenced was blood. This clonotype was obtained from a girl aged 5 to 17 with multiple sclerosis. V usage is TRBV4-1 and J usage is TRBJ2-7; 11 bases are shared with TRBD1. The CDR3 DNA reads as TGCGCCAGCAGCCAAGCAGGGACAGGGGGGAACTCCTACGAGCAGTACTTC. Translating gives CASSQAGTGGNSYEQYF.